The next 5 T cell receptor beta chains were all read from a single sample in a study of blood T cell repertoires in COVID-19. Clones were sequenced by immunoSEQ multiplex PCR, and TCRdb holds only the in-frame ones, with some missing. The sample records over 250,000 clones, 65% to 85% being singletons. The sequenced material came from peripheral blood. The receptor source for this set is a human donor with COVID-19, enrolled during active disease. The donor label of this sample is uncertain.

This sequence joins TRBV10-3 and TRBJ2-7; perhaps TRBD1 as D (7 bases). The CDR3 consists of 13 residues. Germline loops: CDR1 ENHRY, CDR2 SYGVKD. The CDR3 DNA reads TGTGCGGCCGGAGGGGGCCCCAGCTACGAGCAGTACTTC. Translated, it gives CAAGGGPSYEQYF.

V is TRBV5-1 and J is TRBJ1-2; 9 bases are shared with TRBD1. The ends lost 3 bases at V and 10 bases at J; junction bases unmatched: 7. Germline assignment: CDR1 SGHRS and CDR2 YFSETQ. The CDR3 spans 13 residues. CDR3 region: CASSSGQGNDYTF. CDR3 nucleotides: TGCGCCAGCAGCTCAGGACAGGGGAACGACTACACCTTC.

This rearrangement joins TRBV2 to TRBJ1-4, with a weak D call TRBD1 (6 bases). CDR3 size: 13 residues. Germline V gene sequence: CDR1 SNHLY, CDR2 FYNNEI. Trimming left V 4 bases short and J 5 bases short, with 8 bases between. CDR3 coding DNA: TGTGCCAGCAGTGTAGACAGGAATGAAAAACTGTTTTTT. This encodes CASSVDRNEKLFF. Full variable domain (remainder filled in from reference TRBV2 and TRBJ1-4): EPEVTQTPSHQVTQMGQEVILRCVPISNHLYFYWYRQILGQKVEFLVSFYNNEISEKSEIFDDQFSVERPDGSNFTLKIRSTKLEDSAMYFCASSVDRNEKLFFGSGTQLSVL.

This sequence joins TRBV5-4 and TRBJ2-7; 13 nucleotides match TRBD2. Germline CDR1 is SGHNT and CDR2 is YYREEE (reference sequence). J was trimmed by 6 bases and V by 4 bases; bases with no gene match: 7. The CDR3 is 15 amino acids. CDR3 in DNA: TGTGCCAGCAGCCGACTAGCGGGAGGCCGCCGCGAGCAGTACTTC. Translating it yields CASSRLAGGRREQYF.

The chain recombines TRBV4-1 with TRBJ1-2; 7 bases align to TRBD1. Germline V gene data show CDR1 as MGHRA and CDR2 as YSYEKL. The ends lost 4 bases at V and 3 bases at J; junction bases unmatched: 5. The CDR3 sequence is 14 residues long. The CDR3, as DNA: TGCGCCAGCAGCCTCAGGCAGGGGGACTATGGCTACACCTTC. Protein product: CASSLRQGDYGYTF.